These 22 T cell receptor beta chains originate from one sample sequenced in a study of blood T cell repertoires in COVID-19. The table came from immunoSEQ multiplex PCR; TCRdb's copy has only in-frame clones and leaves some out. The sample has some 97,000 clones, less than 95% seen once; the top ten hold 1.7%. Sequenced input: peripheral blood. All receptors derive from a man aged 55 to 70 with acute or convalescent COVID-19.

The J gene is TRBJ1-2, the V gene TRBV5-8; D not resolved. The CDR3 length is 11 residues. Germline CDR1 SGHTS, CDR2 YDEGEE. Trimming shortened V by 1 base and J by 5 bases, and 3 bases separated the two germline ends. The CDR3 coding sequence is TGTGCCAGCAGCTTGTTATATGGCTACACCTTC. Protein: CASSLLYGYTF.

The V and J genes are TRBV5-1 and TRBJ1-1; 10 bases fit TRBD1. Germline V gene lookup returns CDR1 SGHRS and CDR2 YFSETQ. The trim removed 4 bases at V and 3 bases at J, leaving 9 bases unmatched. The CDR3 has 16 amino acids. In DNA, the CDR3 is TGCGCCAGCAGCCACGGGACCGGGACAGGGGACACTGAAGCTTTCTTT. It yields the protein CASSHGTGTGDTEAFF.

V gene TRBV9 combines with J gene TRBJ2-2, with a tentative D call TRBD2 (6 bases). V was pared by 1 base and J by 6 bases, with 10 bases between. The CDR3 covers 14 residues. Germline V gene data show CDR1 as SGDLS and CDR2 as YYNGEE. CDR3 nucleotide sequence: TGTGCCAGCAGCGTATCGGGGGACCCCGGGGAGCTGTTTTTT. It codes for CASSVSGDPGELFF.

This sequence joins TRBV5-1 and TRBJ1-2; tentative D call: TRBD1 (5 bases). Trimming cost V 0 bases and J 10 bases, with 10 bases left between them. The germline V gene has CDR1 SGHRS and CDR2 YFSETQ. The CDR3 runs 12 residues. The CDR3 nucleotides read TGCGCCAGCAGCTTGGTCGGAGGGGACTACACCTTC. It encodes CASSLVGGDYTF. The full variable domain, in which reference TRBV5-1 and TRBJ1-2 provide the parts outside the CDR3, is KAGVTQTPRYLIKTRGQQVTLSCSPISGHRSVSWYQQTPGQGLQFLFEYFSETQRNKGNFPGRFSGRQFSNSRSEMNVSTLELGDSALYLCASSLVGGDYTFGSGTRLTVV.

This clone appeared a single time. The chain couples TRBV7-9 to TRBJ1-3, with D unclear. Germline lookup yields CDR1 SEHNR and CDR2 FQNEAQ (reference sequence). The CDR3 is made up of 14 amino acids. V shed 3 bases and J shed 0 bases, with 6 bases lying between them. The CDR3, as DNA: TGTGCCAGCAGCTTTTCCAGCTCTGGAAACACCATATATTTT. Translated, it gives CASSFSSSGNTIYF.

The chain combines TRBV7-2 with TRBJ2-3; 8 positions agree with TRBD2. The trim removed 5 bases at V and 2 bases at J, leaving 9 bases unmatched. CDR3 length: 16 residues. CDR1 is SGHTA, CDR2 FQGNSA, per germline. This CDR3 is CASSRLRRGVTDTQYF. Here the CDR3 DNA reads TGTGCCAGCAGCCGTCTTCGGCGGGGGGTCACAGATACGCAGTATTTT.

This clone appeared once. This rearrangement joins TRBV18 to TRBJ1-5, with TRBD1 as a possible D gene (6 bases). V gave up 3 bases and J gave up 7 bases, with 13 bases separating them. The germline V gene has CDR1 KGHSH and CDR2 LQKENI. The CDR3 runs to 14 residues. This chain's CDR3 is CASSPTGYNQPQHF. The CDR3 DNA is TGTGCCAGCTCACCCACAGGGTATAACCAGCCCCAGCATTTT.

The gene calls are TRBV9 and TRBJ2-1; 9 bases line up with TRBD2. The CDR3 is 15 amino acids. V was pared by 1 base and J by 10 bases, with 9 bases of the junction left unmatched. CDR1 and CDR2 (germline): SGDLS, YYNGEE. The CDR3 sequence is CASSVSSGMPQEQFF. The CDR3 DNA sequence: TGTGCCAGCAGCGTATCTAGCGGGATGCCTCAAGAGCAGTTCTTC.

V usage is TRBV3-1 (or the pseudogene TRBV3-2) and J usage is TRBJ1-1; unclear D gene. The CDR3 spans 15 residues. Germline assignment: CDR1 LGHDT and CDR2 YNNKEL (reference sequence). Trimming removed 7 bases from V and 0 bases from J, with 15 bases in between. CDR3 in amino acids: CASTPPGFLNTEAFF. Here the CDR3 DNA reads TGTGCCAGCACCCCCCCAGGCTTTTTGAACACTGAAGCTTTCTTT.

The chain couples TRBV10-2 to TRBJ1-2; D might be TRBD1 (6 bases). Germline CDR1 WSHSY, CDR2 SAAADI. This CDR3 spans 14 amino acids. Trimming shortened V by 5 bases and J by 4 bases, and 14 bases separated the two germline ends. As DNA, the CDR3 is TGCGCCAGCAGTCCCCCCGACAGGCGCTATGGCTACACCTTC. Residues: CASSPPDRRYGYTF.

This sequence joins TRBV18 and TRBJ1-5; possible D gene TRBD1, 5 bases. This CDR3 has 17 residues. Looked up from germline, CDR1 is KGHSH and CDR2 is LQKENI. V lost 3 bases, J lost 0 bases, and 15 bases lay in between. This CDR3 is CASSPALGDYSNQPQHF. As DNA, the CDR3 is TGTGCCAGCTCACCCGCTTTGGGGGACTATAGCAATCAGCCCCAGCATTTT.

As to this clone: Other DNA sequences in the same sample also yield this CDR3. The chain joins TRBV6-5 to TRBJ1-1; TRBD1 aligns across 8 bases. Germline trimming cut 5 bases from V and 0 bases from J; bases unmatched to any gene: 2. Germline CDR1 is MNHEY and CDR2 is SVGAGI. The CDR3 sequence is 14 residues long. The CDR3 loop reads CASSRTGMNTEAFF. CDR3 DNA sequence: TGTGCCAGCAGTCGGACAGGGATGAACACTGAAGCTTTCTTT.

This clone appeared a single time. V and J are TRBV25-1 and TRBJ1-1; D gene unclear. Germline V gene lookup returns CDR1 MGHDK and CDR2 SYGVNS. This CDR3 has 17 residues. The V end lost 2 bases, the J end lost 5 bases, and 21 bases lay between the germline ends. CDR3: CASSEVRGKSARTEAFF. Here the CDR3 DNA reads TGTGCCAGCAGTGAAGTTAGAGGAAAGTCGGCTAGGACTGAAGCTTTCTTT.

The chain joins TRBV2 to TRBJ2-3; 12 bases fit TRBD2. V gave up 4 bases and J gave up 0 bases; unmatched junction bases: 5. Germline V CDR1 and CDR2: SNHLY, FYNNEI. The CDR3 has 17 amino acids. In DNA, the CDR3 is TGTGCCAGCAGTGCTCCTAGCGGGGGGGCTAGCACAGATACGCAGTATTTT. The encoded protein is CASSAPSGGASTDTQYF.

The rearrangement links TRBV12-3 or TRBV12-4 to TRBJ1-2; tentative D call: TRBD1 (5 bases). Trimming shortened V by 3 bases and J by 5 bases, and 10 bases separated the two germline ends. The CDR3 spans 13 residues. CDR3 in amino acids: CASSFTGLYGYTF. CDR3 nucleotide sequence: TGTGCCAGCAGTTTTACAGGATTATATGGCTACACCTTC.

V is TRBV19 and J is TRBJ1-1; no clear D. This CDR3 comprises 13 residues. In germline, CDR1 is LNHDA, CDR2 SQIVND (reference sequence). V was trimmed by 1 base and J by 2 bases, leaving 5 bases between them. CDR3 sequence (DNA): TGTGCCAGTAGTATAGGTCCTAACACTGAAGCTTTCTTT. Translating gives CASSIGPNTEAFF.

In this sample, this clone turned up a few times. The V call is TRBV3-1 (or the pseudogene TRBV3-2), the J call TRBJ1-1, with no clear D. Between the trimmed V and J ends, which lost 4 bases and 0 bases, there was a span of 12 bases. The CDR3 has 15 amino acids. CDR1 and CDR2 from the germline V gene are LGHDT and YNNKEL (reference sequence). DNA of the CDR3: TGTGCCAGCAGCCGGGCAGGCCTAATGAACACTGAAGCTTTCTTT. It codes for CASSRAGLMNTEAFF.

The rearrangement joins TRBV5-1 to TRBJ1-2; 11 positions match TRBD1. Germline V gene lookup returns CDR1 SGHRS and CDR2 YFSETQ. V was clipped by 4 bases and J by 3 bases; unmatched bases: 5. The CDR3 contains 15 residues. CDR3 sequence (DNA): TGCGCCAGCAGCCCGGGGGACAGGGGGGACTATGGCTACACCTTC. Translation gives CASSPGDRGDYGYTF.

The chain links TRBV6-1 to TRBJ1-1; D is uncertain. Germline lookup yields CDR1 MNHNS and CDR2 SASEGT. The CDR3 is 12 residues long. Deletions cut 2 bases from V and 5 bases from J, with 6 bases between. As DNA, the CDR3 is TGTGCCAGCAGTGAACACTATACTGAAGCTTTCTTT. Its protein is CASSEHYTEAFF.

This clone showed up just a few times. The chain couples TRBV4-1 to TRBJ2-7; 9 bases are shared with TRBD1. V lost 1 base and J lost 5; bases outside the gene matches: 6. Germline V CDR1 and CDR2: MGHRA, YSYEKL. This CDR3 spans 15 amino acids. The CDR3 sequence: CASSQAHRGLHEQYF. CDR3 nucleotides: TGCGCCAGCAGCCAAGCCCACAGGGGGCTTCACGAGCAGTACTTC.

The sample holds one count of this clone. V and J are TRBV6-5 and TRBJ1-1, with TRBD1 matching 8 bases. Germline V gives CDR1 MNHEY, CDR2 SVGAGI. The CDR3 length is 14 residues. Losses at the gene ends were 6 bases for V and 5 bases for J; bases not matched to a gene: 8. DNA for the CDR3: TGTGCCAGCAGCCTCGGACAGGGAGCTACTGAAGCTTTCTTT. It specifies CASSLGQGATEAFF.

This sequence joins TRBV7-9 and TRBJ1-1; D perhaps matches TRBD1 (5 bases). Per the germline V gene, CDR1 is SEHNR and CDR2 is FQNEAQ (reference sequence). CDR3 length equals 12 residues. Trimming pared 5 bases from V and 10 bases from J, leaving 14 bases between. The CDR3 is CASSLQGFGAFF. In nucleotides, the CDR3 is TGTGCCAGCAGCCTGCAGGGCTTCGGAGCTTTCTTT.